This T cell receptor (beta chain) was found in a study of blood T cell repertoires in COVID-19. On the study more broadly: Sites across the United States, Italy and Spain contributed samples from acute and convalescent COVID-19. The cDNA or gDNA used as material had been derived from T cells, B-cell-depleted T cells, or PBMCs.

Profiling relied on immunoSEQ multiplex PCR, and the TCRdb table lists in-frame clones only, not all of them. Of about 320,000 clones in the sample, roughly 86% were seen once. This clone has a handful of counts. Looked up from germline, CDR1 is LNHDA and CDR2 is SQIVND (reference sequence). Trimming cost V 3 bases and J 5 bases, with 14 bases left between them. The CDR3 spans 15 residues. Recovery among Cohort 3 donors was established by two negative PCRs, clearance, or symptom resolution. The sequence was collected from a woman younger than 30 who had recovered from COVID-19. The chain employs TRBV19 and TRBJ1-5; no clear D. The specimen was PBMCs or T cells enriched from blood (not recorded which). The CDR3 spells CASSIRETWDQPQHF. Here the CDR3 DNA reads TGTGCCAGTAGTATCCGGGAGACATGGGATCAGCCCCAGCATTTT.